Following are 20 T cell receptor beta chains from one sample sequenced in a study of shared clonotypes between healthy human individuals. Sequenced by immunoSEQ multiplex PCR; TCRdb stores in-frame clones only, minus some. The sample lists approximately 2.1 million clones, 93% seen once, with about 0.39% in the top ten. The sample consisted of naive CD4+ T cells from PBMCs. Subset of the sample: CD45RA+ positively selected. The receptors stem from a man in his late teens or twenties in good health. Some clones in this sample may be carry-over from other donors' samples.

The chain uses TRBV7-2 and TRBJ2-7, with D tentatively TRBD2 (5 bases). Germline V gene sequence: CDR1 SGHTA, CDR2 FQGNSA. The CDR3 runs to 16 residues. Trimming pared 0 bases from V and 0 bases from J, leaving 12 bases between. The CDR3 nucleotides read TGTGCCAGCAGCTTAGCGAGGGCGTCGAGCTCCTACGAGCAGTACTTC. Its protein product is CASSLARASSSYEQYF.

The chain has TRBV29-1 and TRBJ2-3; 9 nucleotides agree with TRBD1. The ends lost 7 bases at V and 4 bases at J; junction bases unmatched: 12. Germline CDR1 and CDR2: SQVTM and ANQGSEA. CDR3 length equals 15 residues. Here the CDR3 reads CSDVGWGQGADTQYF. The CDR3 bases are TGCAGCGACGTTGGTTGGGGACAGGGAGCAGATACGCAGTATTTT.

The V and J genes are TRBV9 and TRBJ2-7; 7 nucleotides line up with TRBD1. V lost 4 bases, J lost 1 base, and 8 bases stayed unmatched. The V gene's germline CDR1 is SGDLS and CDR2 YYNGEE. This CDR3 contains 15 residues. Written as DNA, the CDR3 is TGTGCCAGCAGCCCCCACTCAGGGGGATCCTACGAGCAGTACTTC. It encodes CASSPHSGGSYEQYF.

The DNA for the CDR3 is TGTGCCAGCAGTCGGGGACTAGCCGCAGATACGCAGTATTTT. Its protein is CASSRGLAADTQYF. The J gene is TRBJ2-3, the V gene TRBV6-5; 9 positions agree with TRBD2. V lost 5 bases and J lost 4; bases outside the gene matches: 4. The CDR3 contains 14 residues. Germline V gene lookup returns CDR1 MNHEY and CDR2 SVGAGI.

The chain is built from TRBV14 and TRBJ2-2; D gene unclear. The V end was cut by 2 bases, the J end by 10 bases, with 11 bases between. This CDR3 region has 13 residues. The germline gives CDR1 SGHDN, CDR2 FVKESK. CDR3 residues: CASSQQWQEELFF. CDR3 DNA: TGTGCCAGCAGCCAACAGTGGCAGGAGGAGCTGTTTTTT.

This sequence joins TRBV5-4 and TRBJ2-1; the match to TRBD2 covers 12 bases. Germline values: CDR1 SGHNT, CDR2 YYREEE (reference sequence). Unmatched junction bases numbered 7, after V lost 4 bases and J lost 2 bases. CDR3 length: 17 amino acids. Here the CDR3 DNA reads TGTGCCAGCAGCGGGGGACTAGCGGGCTATACCTACAATGAGCAGTTCTTC. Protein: CASSGGLAGYTYNEQFF.

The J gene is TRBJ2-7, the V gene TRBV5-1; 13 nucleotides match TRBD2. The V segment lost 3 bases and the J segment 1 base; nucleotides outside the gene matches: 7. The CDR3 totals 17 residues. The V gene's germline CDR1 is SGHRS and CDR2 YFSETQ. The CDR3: CASSSGLAGVFSYEQYF. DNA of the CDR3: TGCGCCAGCAGCTCAGGACTAGCGGGAGTTTTTTCCTACGAGCAGTACTTC.

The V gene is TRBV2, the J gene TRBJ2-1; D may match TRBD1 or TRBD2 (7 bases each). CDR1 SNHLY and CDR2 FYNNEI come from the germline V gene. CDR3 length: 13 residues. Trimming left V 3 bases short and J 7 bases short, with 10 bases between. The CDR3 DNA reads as TGTGCCAGCAGTGATCAGGGGGGGAATGAGCAGTTCTTC. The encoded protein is CASSDQGGNEQFF.

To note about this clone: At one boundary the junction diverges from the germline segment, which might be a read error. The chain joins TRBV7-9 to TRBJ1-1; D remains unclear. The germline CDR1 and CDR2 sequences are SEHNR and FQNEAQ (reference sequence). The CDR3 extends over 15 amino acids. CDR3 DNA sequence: TGTGTCAGCAGCTTAGATTGGAGGGTCGGCGCTGAAGCTTTCTTT. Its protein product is CVSSLDWRVGAEAFF.

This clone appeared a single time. CDR3 nucleotide sequence: TGTGCCAGCGGATCGGACAGAACGAACACTGAAGCTTTCTTT. This sequence encodes CASGSDRTNTEAFF. This sequence joins TRBV2 and TRBJ1-1; D perhaps matches TRBD1 (6 bases). The CDR3 runs 14 residues. V dropped 8 bases and J dropped 1 base, with 14 bases sitting between them. Germline loops: CDR1 SNHLY, CDR2 FYNNEI.

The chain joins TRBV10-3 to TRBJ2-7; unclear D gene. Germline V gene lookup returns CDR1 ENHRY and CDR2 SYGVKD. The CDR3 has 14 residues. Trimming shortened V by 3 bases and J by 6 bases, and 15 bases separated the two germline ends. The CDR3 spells CAISDSDLPSEQYF. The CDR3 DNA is TGTGCCATCAGTGACTCAGACCTTCCCTCCGAGCAGTACTTC.

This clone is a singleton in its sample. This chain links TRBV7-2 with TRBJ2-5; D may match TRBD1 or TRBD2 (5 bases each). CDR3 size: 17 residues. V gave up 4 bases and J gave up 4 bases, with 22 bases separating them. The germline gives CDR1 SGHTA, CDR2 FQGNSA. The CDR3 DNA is TGTGCCAGCAGCTCCTCTCGGACACTAGGTGGGAGAGAGACCCAGTACTTC. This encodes CASSSSRTLGGRETQYF.

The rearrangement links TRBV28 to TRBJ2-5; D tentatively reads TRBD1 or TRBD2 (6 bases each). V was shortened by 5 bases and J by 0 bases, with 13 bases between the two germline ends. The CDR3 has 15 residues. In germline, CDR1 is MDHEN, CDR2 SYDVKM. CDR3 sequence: CASSQGGIYQETQYF. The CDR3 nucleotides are TGTGCCAGCAGTCAAGGGGGGATTTACCAAGAGACCCAGTACTTC.

The CDR3 sequence is CSVEQGITQYF. The CDR3 bases are TGCAGCGTTGAGCAGGGTATAACGCAGTATTTT. The rearrangement joins TRBV29-1 to TRBJ2-3; perhaps TRBD1 as D (5 bases). Trimming stripped 3 bases from V and 9 bases from J, with 10 bases between. The CDR3 has 11 amino acids. CDR1 SQVTM and CDR2 ANQGSEA come from the germline V gene.

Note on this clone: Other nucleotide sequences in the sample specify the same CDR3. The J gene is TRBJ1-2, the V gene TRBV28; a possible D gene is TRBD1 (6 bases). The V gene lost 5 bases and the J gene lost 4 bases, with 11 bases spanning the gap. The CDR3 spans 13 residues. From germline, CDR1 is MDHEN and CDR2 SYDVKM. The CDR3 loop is CASSPGQSYGYTF. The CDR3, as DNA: TGTGCCAGCAGTCCTGGACAGTCCTATGGCTACACCTTC.

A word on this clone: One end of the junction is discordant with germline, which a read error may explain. Here the CDR3 DNA reads TGTGCCAGCGGTTATTGGGACGGTAGCAATCAGCCCCAGCATTTT. Translating gives CASGYWDGSNQPQHF. The chain is built from TRBV6-5 and TRBJ1-5; D might be TRBD1 (5 bases). CDR3 length: 15 amino acids. Germline lookup yields CDR1 MNHEY and CDR2 SVGAGI.

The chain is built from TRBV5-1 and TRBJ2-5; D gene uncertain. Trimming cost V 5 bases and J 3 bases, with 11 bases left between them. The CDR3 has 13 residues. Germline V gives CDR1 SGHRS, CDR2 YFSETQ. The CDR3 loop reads CASRETPKETQYF. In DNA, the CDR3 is TGCGCCAGCAGGGAGACCCCCAAAGAGACCCAGTACTTC.

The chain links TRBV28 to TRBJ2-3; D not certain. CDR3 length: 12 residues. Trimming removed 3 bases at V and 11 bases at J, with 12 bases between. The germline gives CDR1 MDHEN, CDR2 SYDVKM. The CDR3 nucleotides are TGTGCCAGCAGTTTGTCCACGACACTGCAGTATTTT. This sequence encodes CASSLSTTLQYF.

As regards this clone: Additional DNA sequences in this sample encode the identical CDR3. The CDR3 DNA reads TGTGCCAGCAGCCGGGACGGTAACTATGGCTACACCTTC. Translated, it gives CASSRDGNYGYTF. This chain joins TRBV9 and TRBJ1-2; TRBD1 might be the D (5 bases). CDR1 is SGDLS, CDR2 YYNGEE, per germline. V was shortened by 4 bases and J by 1 base, with 8 bases between the two germline ends. CDR3 size: 13 residues.

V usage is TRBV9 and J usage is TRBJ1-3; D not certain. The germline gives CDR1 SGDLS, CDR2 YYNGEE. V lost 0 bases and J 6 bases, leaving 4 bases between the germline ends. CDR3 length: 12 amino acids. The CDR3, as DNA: TGTGCCAGCAGCGTAGACGAAAACACCATATATTTT. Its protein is CASSVDENTIYF. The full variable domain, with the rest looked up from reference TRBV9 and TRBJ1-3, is DSGVTQTPKHLITATGQRVTLRCSPRSGDLSVYWYQQSLDQGLQFLIQYYNGEERAKGNILERFSAQQFPDLHSELNLSSLELGDSALYFCASSVDENTIYFGEGSWLTVV.